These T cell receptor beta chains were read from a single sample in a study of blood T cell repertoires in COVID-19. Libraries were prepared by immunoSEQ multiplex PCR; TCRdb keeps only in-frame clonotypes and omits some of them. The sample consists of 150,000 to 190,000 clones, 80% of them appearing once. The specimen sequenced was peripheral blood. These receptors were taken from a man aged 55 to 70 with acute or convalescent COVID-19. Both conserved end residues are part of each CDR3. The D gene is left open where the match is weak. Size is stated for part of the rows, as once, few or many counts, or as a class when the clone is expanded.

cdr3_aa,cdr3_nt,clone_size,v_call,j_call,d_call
CASSVARASADTQYF,TGTGCCAGCAGCGTAGCCAGGGCTTCCGCAGATACGCAGTATTTT,-,TRBV9,TRBJ2-3,-
CASAYNGGAPYGYTF,TGTGCCAGCGCTTATAATGGGGGGGCGCCTTATGGCTACACCTTC,-,TRBV7-9,TRBJ1-2,-
CASSPRTGANTGEPFF,TGTGCCAGCAGCCCAAGGACAGGGGCGAACACCGGGGAGCCGTTTTTT,-,TRBV7-8,TRBJ2-2,TRBD1
CASSTDRVGGYTF,TGTGCCAGCAGTACAGACAGGGTCGGCGGCTACACCTTC,-,TRBV6-2/TRBV6-3,TRBJ1-2,TRBD1
CASSLGVTRAYEQYF,TGTGCCAGCAGCTTAGGGGTCACTAGGGCCTACGAGCAGTACTTC,-,TRBV7-2,TRBJ2-7,-
CASTYGDSNQPQHF,TGTGCCAGTACCTACGGGGATAGCAATCAGCCCCAGCATTTT,-,TRBV28,TRBJ1-5,-
CASSPGQATSGANVLTF,TGCGCCAGCAGCCCCGGACAGGCTACCTCTGGGGCCAACGTCCTGACTTTC,-,TRBV4-1,TRBJ2-6,TRBD1
CASDLRAGGPETQYF,TGTGCCAGTGACCTTAGGGCGGGAGGGCCGGAGACGCAGTATTTT,few,TRBV2,TRBJ2-3,TRBD2
CASSLSFTEAFF,TGTGCCAGCAGTTTATCATTCACTGAAGCTTTCTTT,-,TRBV12-3/TRBV12-4,TRBJ1-1,-
CASMGQGSSYNSPLHF,TGTGCCAGTATGGGACAGGGGAGCTCCTATAATTCACCCCTCCACTTT,many,TRBV19,TRBJ1-6,TRBD1
CASNEGGGPYEKLFF,TGTGCCAGCAATGAAGGCGGGGGGCCTTATGAAAAACTGTTTTTT,-,TRBV6-1,TRBJ1-4,-
CASSVTRDGTGELFF,TGTGCCAGCAGCGTAACCAGGGATGGAACCGGGGAGCTGTTTTTT,-,TRBV9,TRBJ2-2,-
CASSPGLREQFF,TGTGCCAGCAGCCCGGGACTTCGGGAGCAGTTCTTC,-,TRBV5-4,TRBJ2-1,-
CASSLGTSNTGELFF,TGCGCCAGCAGCTTGGGGACTTCGAACACCGGGGAGCTGTTTTTT,-,TRBV5-1,TRBJ2-2,-
CATSRDRGGNSPLHF,TGTGCCACCAGCAGAGATCGAGGAGGGAATTCACCCCTCCACTTT,-,TRBV15,TRBJ1-6,-
CASRTGQWVGNTIYF,TGTGCCAGCAGGACTGGACAGTGGGTTGGAAACACCATATATTTT,-,TRBV28,TRBJ1-3,-
CASSLQAGAADTQYF,TGTGCCAGCAGCTTACAGGCGGGGGCCGCAGATACGCAGTATTTT,-,TRBV7-2,TRBJ2-3,-
CASSQGLAGRYSYEQYF,TGTGCCAGCAGCCAAGGACTAGCGGGAAGGTACTCCTACGAGCAGTACTTC,-,TRBV3-1/TRBV3-2,TRBJ2-7,TRBD2
CASSLRASGGTDTQYF,TGCGCCAGCAGCTTGCGCGCTAGCGGCGGCACAGATACGCAGTATTTT,-,TRBV5-1,TRBJ2-3,TRBD2
CASWRGPEAFF,TGTGCCAGCTGGCGGGGCCCCGAAGCTTTCTTT,-,TRBV5-8,TRBJ1-1,-
CASRRDPLDGYTF,TGTGCCAGCAGGCGGGACCCCCTGGATGGCTACACCTTC,-,TRBV3-1/TRBV3-2,TRBJ1-2,-
CASSIQRLPNEKLFF,TGTGCCAGTAGTATCCAGCGGTTGCCTAATGAAAAACTGTTTTTT,-,TRBV19,TRBJ1-4,-
CASTQGRTYEQYF,TGTGCCAGCACCCAGGGAAGGACCTACGAGCAGTACTTC,-,TRBV7-9,TRBJ2-7,-
CASSAEREETQYF,TGTGCCAGCAGTGCGGAGCGGGAGGAGACCCAGTACTTC,-,TRBV6-4,TRBJ2-5,TRBD2
CASSESTGREQYF,TGCGCCAGCAGCGAGTCGACAGGGAGAGAGCAGTACTTC,-,TRBV5-1,TRBJ2-7,TRBD1
CASSSRQGDNSPLHF,TGTGCCAGCAGTTCACGACAGGGTGACAATTCACCCCTCCACTTT,once,TRBV6-2/TRBV6-3,TRBJ1-6,TRBD1
CASSLELLGSGQYF,TGTGCCAGCAGCTTGGAATTACTAGGGAGTGGACAGTACTTC,-,TRBV5-5,TRBJ2-7,-
CASSFDRGPQETQYF,TGTGCCAGCAGCTTTGACAGGGGTCCACAAGAGACCCAGTACTTC,-,TRBV7-2,TRBJ2-5,TRBD1
CASSAGQGNTEAFF,TGTGCCAGCTCAGCGGGACAGGGAAATACTGAAGCTTTCTTT,-,TRBV18,TRBJ1-1,TRBD1
CSVDRGHEQYF,TGCAGCGTGGACAGGGGCCACGAGCAGTACTTC,once,TRBV29-1,TRBJ2-7,TRBD1
CARENLGAWSNQPQHF,TGTGCCAGGGAAAATTTGGGGGCTTGGAGCAATCAGCCCCAGCATTTT,few,TRBV2,TRBJ1-5,-
CSVGPTGRGTEQFF,TGCAGCGTTGGACCCACTGGGCGGGGGACTGAGCAGTTCTTC,-,TRBV29-1,TRBJ2-1,TRBD2
CASSSGTSLAQDTQYF,TGCGCCAGCAGCTCAGGGACTAGTTTGGCCCAAGATACGCAGTATTTT,-,TRBV5-1,TRBJ2-3,TRBD2
CASSPSGGPHETQYF,TGCGCCAGCAGTCCTAGCGGGGGGCCACATGAGACCCAGTACTTC,-,TRBV5-1,TRBJ2-5,TRBD2
CASSLRQGQTPYEQYF,TGCGCCAGCAGCTTGCGCCAGGGGCAGACCCCCTACGAGCAGTACTTC,-,TRBV5-1,TRBJ2-7,-
CASSPPGIGGNYEQYF,TGTGCCAGCTCACCACCTGGTATAGGGGGAAACTACGAGCAGTACTTC,-,TRBV18,TRBJ2-7,-
CAWGNRGPFYGYTF,TGTGCCTGGGGGAACAGGGGGCCGTTCTATGGCTACACCTTC,-,TRBV30,TRBJ1-2,TRBD1
CATQRESSYEQYF,TGTGCCACCCAGCGGGAGAGCTCCTACGAGCAGTACTTC,-,TRBV24-1,TRBJ2-7,TRBD2
CASSLGRSTSGSRNEQFF,TGTGCCAGCAGCTTAGGTCGGTCGACTAGCGGGAGTAGAAATGAGCAGTTCTTC,-,TRBV7-3,TRBJ2-1,TRBD2
CASSSRQGEAFF,TGTGCCAGCAGCTCAAGACAGGGAGAAGCTTTCTTT,-,TRBV5-4,TRBJ1-1,TRBD1
CSVSDSLNQPQHF,TGCAGCGTTTCGGACAGCTTGAATCAGCCCCAGCATTTT,-,TRBV29-1,TRBJ1-5,-
CASSPRGSGTYNEQFF,TGTGCCAGCAGCCCTCGGGGTAGCGGGACCTACAATGAGCAGTTCTTC,-,TRBV9,TRBJ2-1,TRBD2
CASSLPTRHEQFF,TGTGCCAGCAGCTTACCGACAAGGCATGAGCAGTTCTTC,few,TRBV7-9,TRBJ2-1,-
CASSIRENQPQHF,TGTGCCAGTAGTATTAGGGAGAACCAGCCCCAGCATTTT,-,TRBV19,TRBJ1-5,-
CASSLAPANYGYTF,TGTGCCAGCAGCTTGGCCCCGGCTAACTATGGCTACACCTTC,-,TRBV5-5,TRBJ1-2,-
CASSSPGQNTEAFF,TGTGCCAGCAGCTCTCCCGGACAGAACACTGAAGCTTTCTTT,-,TRBV6-5,TRBJ1-1,-
CASSKARSSGANVLTF,TGTGCCAGCAGCAAAGCCCGGAGCTCTGGGGCCAACGTCCTGACTTTC,-,TRBV21-1,TRBJ2-6,-
CASSPQGGNEKLFF,TGTGCCAGCAGTCCACAGGGGGGGAATGAAAAACTGTTTTTT,-,TRBV27,TRBJ1-4,TRBD1
CASSLGQGAYNEQFF,TGTGCCAGCAGCTTAGGACAGGGGGCCTACAATGAGCAGTTCTTC,-,TRBV11-2,TRBJ2-1,TRBD1
CASSLVGGGQNEQFF,TGTGCCAGCAGCTTAGTGGGCGGGGGGCAGAATGAGCAGTTCTTC,few,TRBV7-9,TRBJ2-1,TRBD2
CASSQVDRGPGYTF,TGTGCCAGCAGCCAGGTGGACAGGGGCCCTGGCTACACCTTC,few,TRBV4-2,TRBJ1-2,TRBD1
CATSRALPERQFF,TGTGCCACCAGCAGAGCCCTACCCGAGCGGCAGTTCTTC,-,TRBV15,TRBJ2-1,-
CASSEGSGGQDTQYF,TGTGCCAGCAGTGAGGGGTCAGGGGGTCAAGATACGCAGTATTTT,-,TRBV6-1,TRBJ2-3,TRBD1
CASSTPGQRTPEAFF,TGTGCCAGTAGTACCCCGGGACAGAGAACCCCTGAAGCTTTCTTT,-,TRBV19,TRBJ1-1,TRBD1
CASSWRGTEAFF,TGCGCCAGCAGCTGGAGGGGTACTGAAGCTTTCTTT,few,TRBV5-1,TRBJ1-1,-
CASTETLDNYGYTF,TGTGCCAGTACCGAGACTCTAGACAACTATGGCTACACCTTC,-,TRBV19,TRBJ1-2,-
CASRPLSSGNTIYF,TGTGCCAGCAGACCACTGAGCTCTGGAAACACCATATATTTT,-,TRBV27,TRBJ1-3,-
CASSQLTGDNEQFF,TGCGCCAGCAGCCAGCTTACAGGAGACAATGAGCAGTTCTTC,-,TRBV4-1,TRBJ2-1,-
CASKEDRREQPQHF,TGTGCCAGTAAAGAAGACAGACGAGAGCAGCCCCAGCATTTT,-,TRBV19,TRBJ1-5,-